Sequencing of this T cell receptor beta chain was carried out in a study of radiotherapy plus CTLA-4 blockade in lung cancer listed by TCRdb under 2018. Regarding the study in general: Among enrolled patients, about 17% had an objective response and 30% to 40% reached disease control. The study at large found these results: Early dynamic changes in blood T cell clones, together with increased serum interferon-beta after radiation, were reported as the strongest predictors of response. After treatment with radiotherapy and ipilimumab, TCR clones that originated in tumors expanded in peripheral blood.

The study tested focal radiation therapy combined with CTLA-4 blockade (ipilimumab) in patients with chemo-refractory metastatic non-small-cell lung cancer. The germline V gene supplies CDR1 SQVTM and CDR2 ANQGSEA. Inclusive of the bounding cysteine and phenylalanine, the CDR3 is 13 residues long. Solely the CDR3 DNA is kept, with 39 bases framed from the first base. The junction shows trimming of 7 bases on V and 0 bases on J, and the gene matches do not reach 2 bases of it. The library came from the immunoSEQ multiplex PCR assay. TCRdb re-hosts the immuneACCESS table, in-frame sequences only. Its copies lack some clones; in the studies checked, an unresolved V gene accounts for under half of them, and the cause for the rest is not known. This sample lists about 95,000 clones; roughly four fifths were detected once. The ten largest clones add up to about 3.5% of the sample. This clone was detected a few times. Its antigen is not yet known. No per-base quality is available; no much larger clone lies one base away.

The sequence links TRBV29-1 to TRBJ2-7; 11 bases in the junction line up with TRBD2. The sequencing used peripheral blood, collected from a patient treated with radiotherapy plus ipilimumab. This clonotype was obtained from a human donor with non-small cell lung cancer who had a partial response to radiotherapy plus ipilimumab. For the CDR3, the sequence is CSATSGSSYEQYF. The nucleotide sequence is TGCAGCGCCACTAGCGGGAGCTCCTACGAGCAGTACTTC.